Sequencing of this T cell receptor (beta chain) was carried out in a study of T cell responses to AZD1222 COVID-19 vaccine. General study findings and limits: All repertoire sampling was performed exclusively after the peak T cell response. Donor demographics were predominantly white British with a female majority; clonal diversity may be underestimated.

Trimming took 4 bases from V and 3 from J, leaving 9 bases between them. CDR3 size: 13 residues. Germline lookup yields CDR1 SGHRS and CDR2 YFSETQ. With regard to this clone: The antigen remains unidentified.

Produced via immunoSEQ multiplex PCR; TCRdb's table is partial and in-frame only. The sample has 100,000 to 150,000 clones, approximately 91% seen once. This clonotype was obtained from an adult in good health. V and J are TRBV5-1 and TRBJ2-3; D remains ambiguous. The specimen comprised peripheral blood, sampled on day 0 of AZD1222 vaccination. The CDR3 sequence is CASSGSGTDTQYF. CDR3 in DNA: TGCGCCAGCAGCGGGTCAGGAACAGATACGCAGTATTTT.